This passage covers 9 T cell receptor beta chains from one sample sequenced in a study of CD8+CD57+ T cells in acquired aplastic anemia. TCR beta VDJ and CDR3 profiling used genomic DNA as template. TCRdb re-derived calls from the reads in MiXCR, one entry per CDR3 protein. The sample yields a few hundred thousand distinct CDR3 sequences, around 82% seen once. Individuals selected for sequencing had exhibited CD8+CD57+ cell expansion on flow cytometry. The sample was sorted CD4+, CD8+, or CD8+CD57+ T cells (not recorded which) from PBMCs. The receptors here all came from a human donor with aplastic anemia.

The rearrangement joins TRBV5-1 to TRBJ1-1; D call uncertain. Trimming took 4 bases from V and 0 from J, leaving 7 bases between them. The CDR3 is 13 residues long. The germline V gene has CDR1 SGHRS and CDR2 YFSETQ. The CDR3 here is CASSPWLNTEAFF. CDR3 DNA: TGCGCCAGCAGCCCCTGGCTGAACACTGAAGCTTTCTTT.

The J gene is TRBJ2-7, the V gene TRBV15, with D hard to call. CDR1 is LNHNV and CDR2 is YYDKDF in the germline V gene (reference sequence). The CDR3 covers 12 residues. Deletions cut 0 bases from V and 7 bases from J, with 7 bases between. The chain's CDR3 is CATSRDRVEQYF. The CDR3 nucleotides read TGTGCCACCAGCAGAGATCGTGTGGAGCAGTACTTC.

This clonotype was recorded once. The V gene is TRBV7-7, the J gene TRBJ2-7, with 13 positions matching TRBD2. Unmatched junction bases numbered 14, after V lost 5 bases and J lost 4 bases. CDR3 size: 18 residues. From germline, CDR1 is SSHAT and CDR2 FNYEAQ (reference sequence). DNA of the CDR3: TGTGCCAGCAGCGCCCGGACTAGCGGGGGCCCAGGGGGGTACGAGCAGTACGTC. The encoded protein is CASSARTSGGPGGYEQYV.

Regarding this clonotype: A read error may account for a junction end that differs from germline. The DNA for the CDR3 is TGTGCCAGCAGCTCACGGGACAGGGCCGTTACGCAGTATTTT. Its translation is CASSSRDRAVTQYF. This chain links TRBV5-1 with TRBJ2-3; 9 nucleotides match TRBD1. From germline, CDR1 is SGHRS and CDR2 YFSETQ. The CDR3 loop spans 14 amino acids.

CDR3 in amino acids: CASSLASGNTIYF. Written as DNA, the CDR3 is TGTGCCAGTAGTTTGGCAAGTGGAAACACCATATATTTT. This rearrangement joins TRBV19 to TRBJ1-3; the D is unclear. The CDR3 runs to 13 residues. V lost 5 bases and J lost 3, with 8 bases in between. Looked up from germline, CDR1 is LNHDA and CDR2 is SQIVND (reference sequence). Full variable domain (remainder filled in from reference TRBV19 and TRBJ1-3): DGGITQSPKYLFRKEGQNVTLSCEQNLNHDAMYWYRQDPGQGLRLIYYSQIVNDFQKGDIAEGYSVSREKKESFPLTVTSAQKNPTAFYLCASSLASGNTIYFGEGSWLTVV.

In the case of this clonotype: An end of the junction does not agree with germline; a read error may underlie this. CDR3 sequence reads: CASSEGGQSSYYSPPRF. The CDR3 region has the DNA TGTGCCAGCAGTGAAGGGGGACAGAGCTCCTATTATTCCCCCCCACGCTTT. J is TRBJ1-6 and V is TRBV2; 7 nucleotides match TRBD1. This CDR3 has 17 residues. Looked up from germline, CDR1 is SNHLY and CDR2 is FYNNEI.

This clonotype was seen only once. The CDR3 carries no conserved terminal phenylalanine or tryptophan, so it likely arises from a read error. No DNA is shown, since the ends of the CDR3 on it are uncertain; the CDR3 is the one TCRdb lists. J is TRBJ2-3 and V is TRBV7-9; the table calls TRBD2, which could not be checked here. Germline CDR1 reads SEHNR; CDR2 reads FQNEAQ (reference sequence). Including both end residues, the CDR3 is 13 amino acids long. The CDR3 reads CASGLDSGAPTNS.

Only one count was recorded for this clonotype. The V gene is TRBV7-8, the J gene TRBJ2-7; 15 bases map to TRBD2. CDR1 and CDR2 from the germline V gene are SGHVS and FQNEAQ. Trimming cost V 2 bases and J 0 bases; bases outside gene matches: 11. The CDR3 totals 20 residues. In DNA form, the CDR3 reads TGTGCCAGCAGCTTACCCAATCGGGGGGGACTAGCGGGGGGCTCCTACGAGCAGTACTTC. Translating gives CASSLPNRGGLAGGSYEQYF. The whole variable domain, filled in from reference TRBV7-8 and TRBJ2-7, reads GAGVSQSPRYKVAKRGQDVALRCDPISGHVSLFWYQQALGQGPEFLTYFQNEAQLDKSGLPSDRFFAERPEGSVSTLKIQRTQQEDSAVYLCASSLPNRGGLAGGSYEQYFGPGTRLTVT.

The rearrangement links TRBV20-1 to TRBJ1-2; no firm D call. The CDR3 loop spans 12 amino acids. Germline CDR1 reads DFQATT; CDR2 reads SNEGSKA (reference sequence). V lost 6 bases to trimming and J lost 0 bases, with 8 bases between them. CDR3: CSAETPNYGYTF. The CDR3 nucleotides are TGCAGTGCAGAGACCCCTAACTATGGCTACACCTTC.